These 32 T cell receptor beta chains were sequenced from one sample in a study of CD8 T cells in ankylosing spondylitis (dated by TCRdb to 2015 to 2018). Receptor amplification or capture employed 5' RACE. Sequencing was carried out with an Illumina HiSeq 2500. TCRdb reprocessing: public reads trimmed at Q25 with fastp, clones called with MiXCR, in-frame beta chains kept. Each record represents a unique CDR3 protein, reported with the most common genes and DNA among its rows. Counted in this sample were around 150,000 distinct CDR3 sequences; 7% to 8% of them appeared once. Jointly, the top ten make up around 12% of the sample. The sample was blood, either unsorted or a sorted T cell fraction (not recorded which). All receptors come from a female donor with ankylosing spondylitis or in good health (not recorded which).

This clonotype was picked up many times. This sequence joins TRBV20-1 and TRBJ1-2, with a tentative D call TRBD1 (6 bases). Trimming removed 6 bases at V and 4 bases at J, with 24 bases between. The CDR3 is 16 amino acids. Germline-derived CDR1 and CDR2 are DFQATT and SNEGSKA (reference sequence). This CDR3 is CSAVANNRAGFYGYTF. The DNA of the CDR3 is TGCAGTGCAGTCGCCAATAACAGGGCGGGCTTCTATGGCTACACCTTC.

The chain joins TRBV5-4 to TRBJ2-3; 11 bases are shared with TRBD2. In germline, CDR1 is SGHNT, CDR2 YYREEE (reference sequence). With V trimmed by 3 bases and J by 2 bases, 5 bases remained unmatched. The CDR3 has 16 amino acids. CDR3 bases: TGTGCCAGCAGCTCTAAACTAGCGGGGGCCACAGATACGCAGTATTTT. Translating gives CASSSKLAGATDTQYF.

This clonotype was detected many times. This rearrangement joins TRBV6-6 to TRBJ2-5; D not certain. Looked up from germline, CDR1 is MNHNY and CDR2 is SVGAGI (reference sequence). The V gene lost 4 bases and the J gene lost 5 bases, with 8 bases spanning the gap. The CDR3 consists of 12 residues. The CDR3 loop reads CASSSLEETQYF. In nucleotides, the CDR3 is TGTGCCAGCAGTTCTCTCGAGGAGACCCAGTACTTC.

This clonotype showed up many times. V usage is TRBV5-1 and J usage is TRBJ1-1, with 7 bases identical to TRBD1. V trimming: 5 bases; J trimming: 2 bases; junction bases outside the gene matches: 9. Germline-derived CDR1 and CDR2 are SGHRS and YFSETQ. This CDR3 has 15 amino acids. CDR3 coding DNA: TGCGCCAGCAGGGACACGACAGGGAGTAACACTGAAGCTTTCTTT. It codes for CASRDTTGSNTEAFF.

This clonotype has a count of ten or more. V and J are TRBV5-1 and TRBJ1-4, with 7 bases lining up with TRBD1. The CDR3 covers 16 residues. CDR1 is SGHRS and CDR2 is YFSETQ in the germline V gene. The J segment lost 5 bases and the V segment lost 0 bases, leaving 7 bases of the junction unmatched. The CDR3, as DNA: TGCGCCAGCAGCTTGGATCCACAGGGGTCGAATGAAAAACTGTTTTTT. Its translation is CASSLDPQGSNEKLFF.

This clonotype has just a few counts. V gene TRBV5-1 combines with J gene TRBJ2-7; 8 bases are shared with TRBD1. The length of the CDR3 is 15 residues. Germline CDR1 SGHRS, CDR2 YFSETQ. With 0 bases clipped from V and 5 bases from J, the junction kept 7 bases outside the gene matches. The CDR3 here is CASSLEAGGLDEQYF. CDR3 bases: TGCGCCAGCAGCTTGGAGGCAGGGGGCCTGGACGAGCAGTACTTC.

This clonotype occurred many times. The chain couples TRBV12-3 or TRBV12-4 to TRBJ1-5; possibly TRBD1 for D (6 bases). This CDR3 has 15 residues. V gave up 4 bases and J gave up 7 bases, with 17 bases separating them. The CDR3 DNA reads TGTGCCAGCAGTTCGACAGGTGGCCCGGGGCAGCCCCAGCATTTT. It encodes CASSSTGGPGQPQHF.

This clonotype was counted ten times or more. This chain links TRBV4-1 with TRBJ2-3, with 15 bases identical to TRBD2. The germline V gene has CDR1 MGHRA and CDR2 YSYEKL. The ends lost 4 bases at V and 3 bases at J; junction bases unmatched: 5. The length of the CDR3 is 17 residues. This CDR3 reads CASSRTSGGAATDTQYF. The CDR3 nucleotides are TGCGCCAGCAGCCGGACTAGCGGGGGGGCCGCGACAGATACGCAGTATTTT.

This clonotype has ten or more counts. V usage is TRBV7-2 and J usage is TRBJ2-1; D might be TRBD1 (7 bases). Germline V CDR1 and CDR2: SGHTA, FQGNSA. V lost 1 base and J lost 6, with 16 bases in between. The CDR3 runs to 16 residues. CDR3 DNA: TGTGCCAGCAGCTTAGAGGAGGGGGCCTGGGGCAATGAGCAGTTCTTC. It translates to CASSLEEGAWGNEQFF. Combining the CDR3 with reference TRBV7-2 and TRBJ2-1 gives the whole variable domain GAGVSQSPSNKVTEKGKDVELRCDPISGHTALYWYRQSLGQGLEFLIYFQGNSAPDKSGLPSDRFSAERTGGSVSTLTIQRTQQEDSAVYLCASSLEEGAWGNEQFFGPGTRLTVL.

In this sample, this clonotype turned up many times. The chain carries TRBV7-2 and TRBJ2-5; D is undetermined. This CDR3 region has 13 residues. Trimming cost V 4 bases and J 1 base, with 7 bases left between them. The germline gives CDR1 SGHTA, CDR2 FQGNSA. This chain's CDR3 is CASSSQFQETQYF. The CDR3 DNA reads TGTGCCAGCAGCTCCCAATTCCAAGAGACCCAGTACTTC.

This clonotype was observed at least ten times. Written as DNA, the CDR3 is TGTGCCAGCAGATCGAACAGGTTCCACGAGCAGTACTTC. The encoded protein is CASRSNRFHEQYF. This rearrangement joins TRBV7-9 to TRBJ2-7; tentative D call: TRBD1 (5 bases). Trimming removed 6 bases from V and 5 bases from J, with 14 bases in between. The CDR3 length is 13 residues. Germline CDR1 SEHNR, CDR2 FQNEAQ (reference sequence).

This clonotype came up many times. This rearrangement joins TRBV20-1 to TRBJ1-5; 8 bases match TRBD1. CDR1 is DFQATT and CDR2 is SNEGSKA in the germline V gene (reference sequence). V lost 5 bases, J lost 4 bases, and 13 bases stayed unmatched. The CDR3 has 16 amino acids. The CDR3 nucleotides read TGCAGTGCTGGAAGAACCGGGACAGGATCTAATCAGCCCCAGCATTTT. The encoded protein is CSAGRTGTGSNQPQHF.

This clonotype was recorded many times. The V gene is TRBV2, the J gene TRBJ2-2, with D perhaps matching TRBD1 (5 bases). The CDR3 is made up of 16 amino acids. In germline, CDR1 is SNHLY, CDR2 FYNNEI. Trimming removed 4 bases from V and 1 base from J, with 13 bases in between. CDR3 coding DNA: TGTGCCAGCAGTGTCCCAGGGTGGAGGAACACCGGGGAGCTGTTTTTT. It codes for CASSVPGWRNTGELFF.

At least ten counts were recorded for this clonotype. The J gene is TRBJ1-5, the V gene TRBV3-1; weak D call: TRBD1 (5 bases). Per germline, CDR1 LGHDT and CDR2 YNNKEL (reference sequence). V dropped 3 bases and J dropped 0 bases, with 15 bases sitting between them. The CDR3 runs to 17 residues. This chain's CDR3 is CASSQGGFKHSNQPQHF. The CDR3 region has the DNA TGTGCCAGCAGCCAGGGGGGGTTCAAGCATAGCAATCAGCCCCAGCATTTT.

This clonotype was seen ten or more times. V is TRBV20-1 and J is TRBJ1-1, with 7 positions matching TRBD1. The CDR3 sequence is 14 residues long. Germline values: CDR1 DFQATT, CDR2 SNEGSKA (reference sequence). The V gene end was trimmed by 4 bases and the J gene end by 0 bases; junction bases not matched to a gene: 5. CDR3 amino acids: CSATSGGMNTEAFF. The CDR3 coding sequence is TGCAGTGCTACCTCAGGGGGGATGAACACTGAAGCTTTCTTT.

This clonotype was recorded many times. The chain couples TRBV6-2 or TRBV6-3 to TRBJ2-6, with D uncertain. The germline V gene has CDR1 MNHEY and CDR2 SVGEGT. V lost 2 bases, J lost 4 bases, and 9 bases lay in between. This CDR3 region has 15 residues. The CDR3 reads CASSYRVSGANVLTF. The CDR3 coding sequence is TGTGCCAGCAGTTACAGGGTTTCCGGGGCCAACGTCCTGACTTTC.

This clonotype was recorded a few times. The chain is built from TRBV7-2 and TRBJ2-1; 12 bases map to TRBD2. V gave up 5 bases and J gave up 8 bases; unmatched junction bases: 7. The CDR3 runs 15 residues. CDR1 and CDR2 from the germline V gene are SGHTA and FQGNSA. The CDR3 reads CASSITSGGRDEQFF. CDR3 nucleotides: TGTGCCAGCAGCATTACTAGCGGGGGGCGGGATGAGCAGTTCTTC.

There are a few counts of this clonotype. This chain uses TRBV15 with TRBJ2-7, with D perhaps TRBD1 or TRBD2 (6 bases each). This CDR3 has 18 amino acids. The germline V gene encodes CDR1 LNHNV and CDR2 YYDKDF (reference sequence). The V and J ends lost 1 base and 4 bases respectively, with 23 bases between them. The CDR3 loop is CATSRVVVGGQGGYEQYF. For the CDR3, the DNA is TGTGCCACCAGCAGAGTAGTGGTTGGGGGCCAGGGAGGATACGAGCAGTACTTC.

The sample holds many counts of this clonotype. The chain employs TRBV21-1 and TRBJ2-3; TRBD2 is the table's D call and was not checked against the DNA. TRBV21-1 is termed a pseudogene. The CDR3 totals 16 residues. CDR3: CASSKAGGGAIDTQYF. CDR3 nucleotide sequence: TGTGCCAGCAGCAAAGCCGGCGGGGGGGCTATAGATACGCAGTATTTT.

This clonotype was recorded many times. The chain joins TRBV4-1 to TRBJ2-1, with 9 bases aligning to TRBD1. The trim removed 4 bases at V and 7 bases at J, leaving 11 bases unmatched. The CDR3 is 16 residues long. CDR1 is MGHRA and CDR2 is YSYEKL in the germline V gene. The CDR3 loop reads CASSRHGQGLNNEQFF. The CDR3 nucleotides read TGCGCCAGCAGCCGCCACGGACAGGGGCTTAATAATGAGCAGTTCTTC.

This clonotype has at least ten counts. The rearrangement joins TRBV3-1 to TRBJ1-2, with D perhaps matching TRBD1 (5 bases). The CDR3 is 15 residues long. V was shortened by 5 bases and J by 0 bases, with 13 bases between the two germline ends. Germline V lookup: CDR1 LGHDT, CDR2 YNNKEL (reference sequence). CDR3 sequence (DNA): TGTGCCAGCAGCTGGCGGGACGGAGCTAACTATGGCTACACCTTC. Translating it yields CASSWRDGANYGYTF.

The rearrangement uses TRBV5-5 and TRBJ2-6, with D perhaps TRBD1 or TRBD2 (5 bases each). The CDR3 runs to 14 residues. Trimming pared 7 bases from V and 3 bases from J, leaving 11 bases between. Germline assignment: CDR1 SGHKS and CDR2 YYEKEE (reference sequence). In nucleotides, the CDR3 is TGTGCCAGCGAAGGGGCGGGTGGGGCCAACGTCCTGACTTTC. Residues: CASEGAGGANVLTF. Full variable domain (remainder filled in from reference TRBV5-5 and TRBJ2-6): DAGVTQSPTHLIKTRGQQVTLRCSPISGHKSVSWYQQVLGQGPQFIFQYYEKEERGRGNFPDRFSARQFPNYSSELNVNALLLGDSALYLCASEGAGGANVLTFGAGSRLTVL.

Turning to this clonotype: One base away lies a much larger clone, so this may be a sequencing read error. The chain has TRBV10-3 and TRBJ1-2; D not resolved. Germline V CDR1 and CDR2: ENHRY, SYGVKD. CDR3 length: 14 amino acids. The CDR3, as DNA: TGTGTCATCAGTGCTAGGGAACGTAACTATGGCTACACCTTC. Translation gives CVISARERNYGYTF.

This clonotype came up once. The chain employs TRBV6-4 and TRBJ2-3, with D possibly being TRBD2 (6 bases). The CDR3 contains 16 residues. Trimming left V 6 bases short and J 3 bases short, with 19 bases between. CDR1 is MRHNA and CDR2 is SNTAGT in the germline V gene. The CDR3 reads CASSGSSSGGTDTQYF. DNA of the CDR3: TGTGCCAGCAGCGGCTCCTCTAGTGGGGGGACAGATACGCAGTATTTT.

This clonotype was picked up many times. CDR3 DNA sequence: TGCGCCAGCAGCCAAGGGGTCGCAGGGCAAGCTTTCTTT. Translated, it gives CASSQGVAGQAFF. The chain links TRBV4-3 to TRBJ1-1; tentative D call: TRBD1 (5 bases). Between the trimmed V and J ends, which lost 1 base and 9 bases, there was a span of 12 bases. CDR3 length: 13 residues. The V gene's germline CDR1 is LGHNA and CDR2 YSLEER.

In its sample, this clonotype was seen many times. The chain recombines TRBV6-1 with TRBJ2-1; D uncertain. V was pared by 4 bases and J by 8 bases, with 3 bases between. Per the germline V gene, CDR1 is MNHNS and CDR2 is SASEGT. CDR3 length: 10 residues. The CDR3 here is CASSGYEQFF. DNA for the CDR3: TGTGCCAGCAGTGGGTATGAGCAGTTCTTC.

This clonotype came up many times. The chain links TRBV5-6 to TRBJ2-1; 7 bases match TRBD2. This CDR3 comprises 12 residues. CDR1 and CDR2 from the germline V gene are SGHDT and YYEEEE. With 5 bases clipped from V and 7 bases from J, the junction kept 3 bases outside the gene matches. The CDR3 reads CASSRSGNEQFF. CDR3 in DNA: TGTGCCAGCAGTCGTAGCGGGAATGAGCAGTTCTTC.

This clonotype was counted many times. The CDR3 region is CATSRDSAGYELAKNIQYF. CDR3 in DNA: TGTGCCACCAGCAGAGATTCGGCAGGCTACGAGCTAGCCAAAAACATTCAGTACTTC. The chain recombines TRBV15 with TRBJ2-4; D is ambiguous. The germline V gene encodes CDR1 LNHNV and CDR2 YYDKDF (reference sequence). The V end was cut by 0 bases, the J end by 0 bases, with 18 bases between. CDR3 length equals 19 residues.

This clonotype was counted many times. The V call is TRBV4-3, the J call TRBJ1-2, with 7 bases identical to TRBD1. Germline CDR1 and CDR2: LGHNA and YSLEER. This CDR3 has 14 residues. The ends lost 0 bases at V and 6 bases at J; junction bases unmatched: 4. The DNA for the CDR3 is TGCGCCAGCAGCCAAGAGACAGGGATTAATGGCTACACCTTC. Amino acids: CASSQETGINGYTF.

In its sample, this clonotype was seen a few times. V and J are TRBV27 and TRBJ2-1; no reliable D call. CDR1 is MNHEY and CDR2 is SMNVEV in the germline V gene (reference sequence). This CDR3 contains 13 residues. The ends were cut back, 5 bases at V and 4 bases at J, with 9 bases in the middle. Here the CDR3 reads CASSPRRYNEQFF. CDR3 DNA: TGTGCCAGCAGTCCACGGCGTTACAATGAGCAGTTCTTC.

This clonotype was detected many times. This rearrangement joins TRBV6-5 to TRBJ1-6; TRBD1 might be the D (5 bases). CDR1 is MNHEY, CDR2 SVGAGI, per germline. V dropped 7 bases and J dropped 10 bases, with 11 bases sitting between them. This CDR3 contains 12 residues. The CDR3 DNA sequence: TGTGCCAGCACAACGGGGCAGTCACCCCTCCACTTT. Amino acid sequence: CASTTGQSPLHF.

This clonotype turned up a few times. The rearrangement links TRBV11-1 to TRBJ1-1; D is unresolved. The CDR3 totals 18 residues. Looked up from germline, CDR1 is SGHAT and CDR2 is FQDESV (reference sequence). V lost 2 bases to trimming and J lost 1 base, with 20 bases between them. Here the CDR3 reads CASSLRGHSGPSNTEAFF. DNA for the CDR3: TGTGCCAGCAGCTTACGTGGCCATTCCGGGCCATCGAACACTGAAGCTTTCTTT.